This entry lists 8 T cell receptor beta chains sequenced from one sample in a study of response to subunit inactivated influenza vaccine. TCRdb called the RT-PCR reads again in MiXCR, with one record for every CDR3 protein. Altogether a few hundred thousand distinct CDR3 sequences are present, 20% to 25% being singletons, with the ten largest covering 10%. The sequencing used PBMCs from blood, collected about 20 months after vaccination. Source of these receptors: a man between 50 and 69 years old who received an inactivated influenza vaccine.

This clonotype has a handful of counts. J is TRBJ1-5 and V is TRBV20-1; perhaps TRBD1 as D (5 bases). From germline, CDR1 is DFQATT and CDR2 SNEGSKA (reference sequence). This CDR3 region has 15 residues. Trimming took 0 bases from V and 6 from J, leaving 15 bases between them. The CDR3 sequence is CSARDLRAGGQPQHF. The CDR3 nucleotides are TGCAGTGCTAGAGATCTTAGGGCTGGGGGTCAGCCCCAGCATTTT.

The chain carries TRBV20-1 and TRBJ2-7, with 8 positions matching TRBD2. The V gene's germline CDR1 is DFQATT and CDR2 SNEGSKA (reference sequence). The CDR3 consists of 12 residues. With 3 bases clipped from V and 3 bases from J, the junction kept 1 base outside the gene matches. This CDR3 reads CSASGTSYEQYF. The CDR3 DNA sequence: TGCAGTGCTAGCGGGACTAGCTACGAGCAGTACTTC.

This clonotype has only a few counts. This chain joins TRBV12-3 or TRBV12-4 and TRBJ1-5; D gene uncertain. The germline V and J ends were trimmed by 5 bases and 10 bases, with 12 bases remaining between them. This CDR3 has 12 residues. In DNA form, the CDR3 reads TGTGCCAGCAGTCCCGGGGTCGGCCCCCAGCATTTT. Translation gives CASSPGVGPQHF.

This clonotype was counted ten times or more. The chain uses TRBV27 and TRBJ1-5, with D perhaps matching TRBD1 (5 bases). V was pared by 6 bases and J by 1 base, with 13 bases between. Germline CDR1 and CDR2: MNHEY and SMNVEV (reference sequence). The CDR3 spans 15 residues. The CDR3: CASRMGTESNQPQHF. The CDR3 nucleotides are TGTGCCAGCAGGATGGGGACGGAGAGCAATCAGCCCCAGCATTTT.

This rearrangement joins TRBV4-1 to TRBJ1-2; 7 bases are a match to TRBD1. This CDR3 has 16 residues. J lost 6 bases, V lost 8 bases, and 18 bases had no gene match. CDR1 and CDR2 from the germline V gene are MGHRA and YSYEKL. The CDR3 bases are TGCGCCAGCCGATACTGGCCAGGGGGAAATGTGCATGGCTACACCTTC. Its translation: CASRYWPGGNVHGYTF.

The rearrangement joins TRBV18 to TRBJ1-3, with TRBD1 identical over 8 bases. There are 16 residues in the CDR3. The germline V gene encodes CDR1 KGHSH and CDR2 LQKENI. J gave up 5 bases and V 3 bases, and 9 bases lay outside the gene matches. This chain's CDR3 is CASSPRAQGARNTIYF. The CDR3 DNA follows: TGTGCCAGCTCACCCCGCGCGCAGGGGGCGAGAAACACCATATATTTT.

This clonotype was observed a handful of times. The rearrangement links TRBV20-1 to TRBJ1-1; D is undetermined. This CDR3 comprises 12 residues. Trimming left V 0 bases short and J 0 bases short, with 2 bases between. CDR1 is DFQATT and CDR2 is SNEGSKA in the germline V gene (reference sequence). The CDR3 protein is CSAREVNTEAFF. As DNA, the CDR3 is TGCAGTGCTAGAGAGGTGAACACTGAAGCTTTCTTT.

This clonotype showed up just a few times. The chain recombines TRBV5-1 with TRBJ2-1; D may be TRBD1 (5 bases). The CDR3 is 15 residues long. Trimming removed 4 bases from V and 8 bases from J, with 19 bases in between. The V gene's germline CDR1 is SGHRS and CDR2 YFSETQ. CDR3 DNA: TGCGCCAGCAGCCCACAGGATCGCGTCCCCCATGAGCAGTTCTTC. It codes for CASSPQDRVPHEQFF.